This T cell receptor (beta chain) was recovered during a study of spatial heterogeneity in lung cancer. Findings of the study overall: Expanded intratumoral alpha and beta TCR counts tracked tumor mutation counts.

This clonotype has a count of ten or more. Its target is not known. Between the trimmed V and J ends, which lost 4 bases and 2 bases, there was a span of 5 bases. The CDR3 is made up of 13 amino acids. Germline V gives CDR1 ENHRY, CDR2 SYGVKD. TCRdb itself ran the 5' RACE reads through MiXCR, one entry per CDR3 protein. The top ten hold 6.5% to 8.5% of the sample, which has nearly 25,000 distinct CDR3 sequences, over 7.5% seen once. Documented time point: sample taken at primary tumor resection. The material sequenced was lung tumor tissue, taken at surgery. This chain connects TRBV10-3 to TRBJ2-2, with D unclear. This receptor was taken from a male donor with early-stage non-small cell lung cancer. The CDR3 region is CAISAPNTGELFF. CDR3 bases: TGTGCCATCAGTGCTCCTAACACCGGGGAGCTGTTTTTT.